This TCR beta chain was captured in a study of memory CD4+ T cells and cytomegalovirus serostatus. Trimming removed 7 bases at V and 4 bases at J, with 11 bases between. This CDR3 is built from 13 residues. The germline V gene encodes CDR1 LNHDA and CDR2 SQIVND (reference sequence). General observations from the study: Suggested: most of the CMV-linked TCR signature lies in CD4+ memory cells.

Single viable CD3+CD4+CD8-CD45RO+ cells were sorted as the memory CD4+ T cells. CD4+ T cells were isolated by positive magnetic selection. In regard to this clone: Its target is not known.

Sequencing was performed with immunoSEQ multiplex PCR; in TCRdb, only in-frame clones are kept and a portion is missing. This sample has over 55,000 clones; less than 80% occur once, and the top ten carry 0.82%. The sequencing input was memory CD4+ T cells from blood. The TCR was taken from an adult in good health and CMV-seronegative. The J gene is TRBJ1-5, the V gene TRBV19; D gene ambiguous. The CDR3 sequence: CASNNWANQPQHF. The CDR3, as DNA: TGTGCCAGTAACAATTGGGCGAATCAGCCCCAGCATTTT.